The sequence of this T cell receptor beta chain was determined in a study of identical twins. Study conclusions and caveats: The models gave estimates that fell short of the out-of-frame TCR alpha sharing seen in monozygotic twins. The analysis was cross-sectional rather than longitudinal within donors.

This clonotype was seen many times. Its antigen is still unknown. The germline V gene encodes CDR1 SQVTM and CDR2 ANQGSEA. V shed 3 bases and J shed 5 bases, with 10 bases lying between them. The CDR3 consists of 12 residues. Through template switching, a universal primer site was introduced, and the cDNA contained unique molecular identifiers. MiXCR, applied by TCRdb to the 5' RACE reads, yields one record per CDR3 protein. Among some 710,000 distinct CDR3 sequences, 6.1% were seen once, and the ten largest hold approximately 2%. The V gene is TRBV29-1, the J gene TRBJ1-1, with D hard to call. The material sequenced was naive T cells sorted from blood. The sequence came from a man younger than 35 in good health. The CDR3 here is CSVDATTTEAFF. Here the CDR3 DNA reads TGCAGCGTTGATGCCACAACAACTGAAGCTTTCTTT.